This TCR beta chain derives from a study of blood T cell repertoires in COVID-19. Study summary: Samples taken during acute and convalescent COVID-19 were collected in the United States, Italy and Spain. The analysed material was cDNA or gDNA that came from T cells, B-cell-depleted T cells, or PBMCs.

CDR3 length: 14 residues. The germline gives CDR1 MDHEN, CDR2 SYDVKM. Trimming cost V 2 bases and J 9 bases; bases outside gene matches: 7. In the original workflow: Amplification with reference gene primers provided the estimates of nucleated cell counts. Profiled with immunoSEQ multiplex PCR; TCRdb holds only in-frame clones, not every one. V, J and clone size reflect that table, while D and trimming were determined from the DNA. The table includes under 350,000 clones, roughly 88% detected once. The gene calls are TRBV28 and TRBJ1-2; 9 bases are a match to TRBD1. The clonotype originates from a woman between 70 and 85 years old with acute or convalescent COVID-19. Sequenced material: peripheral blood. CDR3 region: CASSLGTGTDRYTF. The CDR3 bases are TGTGCCAGCAGTTTAGGGACAGGGACTGATCGCTACACCTTC.